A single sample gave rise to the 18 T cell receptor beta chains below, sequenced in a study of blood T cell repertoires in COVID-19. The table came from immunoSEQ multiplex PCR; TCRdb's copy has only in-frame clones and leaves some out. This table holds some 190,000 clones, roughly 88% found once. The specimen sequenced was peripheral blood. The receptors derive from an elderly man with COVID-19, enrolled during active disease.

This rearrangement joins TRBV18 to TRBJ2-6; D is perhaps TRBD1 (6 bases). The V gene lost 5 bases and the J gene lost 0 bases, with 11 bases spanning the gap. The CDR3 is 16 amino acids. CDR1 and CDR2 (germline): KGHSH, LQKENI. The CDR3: CASSSRGLSGANVLTF. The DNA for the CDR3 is TGTGCCAGCTCATCCAGGGGCCTCTCTGGGGCCAACGTCCTGACTTTC. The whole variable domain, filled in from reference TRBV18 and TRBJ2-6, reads NAGVMQNPRHLVRRRGQEARLRCSPMKGHSHVYWYRQLPEEGLKFMVYLQKENIIDESGMPKERFSAEFPKEGPSILRIQQVVRGDSAAYFCASSSRGLSGANVLTFGAGSRLTVL.

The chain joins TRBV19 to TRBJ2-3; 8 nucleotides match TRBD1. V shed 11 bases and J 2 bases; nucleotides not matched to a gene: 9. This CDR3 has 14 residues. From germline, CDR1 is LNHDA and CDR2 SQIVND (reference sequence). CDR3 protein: CASRTGMITDTQYF. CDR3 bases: TGTGCCTCCCGGACAGGGATGATCACAGATACGCAGTATTTT.

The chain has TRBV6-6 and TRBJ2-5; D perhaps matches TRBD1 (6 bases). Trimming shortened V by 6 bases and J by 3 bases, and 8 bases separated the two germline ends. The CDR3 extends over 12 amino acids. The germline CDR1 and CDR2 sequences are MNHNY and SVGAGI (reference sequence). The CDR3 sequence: CASSRTEETQYF. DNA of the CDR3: TGTGCCAGCAGCCGGACAGAAGAGACCCAGTACTTC.

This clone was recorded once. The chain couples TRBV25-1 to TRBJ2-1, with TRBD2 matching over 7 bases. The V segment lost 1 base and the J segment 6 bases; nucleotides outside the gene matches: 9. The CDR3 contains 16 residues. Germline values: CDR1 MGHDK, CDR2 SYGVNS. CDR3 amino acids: CASSESPTSPRNEQFF. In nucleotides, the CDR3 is TGTGCCAGCAGTGAATCTCCGACTAGCCCCCGCAATGAGCAGTTCTTC.

CDR3 DNA sequence: TGCGCCAGCAGCTCCTGGACAGCCCAAAATTCACCCCTCCACTTT. It codes for CASSSWTAQNSPLHF. The chain is built from TRBV5-1 and TRBJ1-6, with a weak D call TRBD1 (6 bases). Trimming removed 3 bases at V and 7 bases at J, with 14 bases between. The CDR3 extends over 15 amino acids. Germline CDR1 is SGHRS and CDR2 is YFSETQ.

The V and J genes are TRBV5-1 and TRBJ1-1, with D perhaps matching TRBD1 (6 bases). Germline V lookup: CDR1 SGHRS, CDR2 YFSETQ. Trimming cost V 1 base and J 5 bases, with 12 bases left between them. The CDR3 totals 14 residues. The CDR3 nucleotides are TGCGCCAGCAGCTTGCCTGCACAGGGAACTGAAGCTTTCTTT. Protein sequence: CASSLPAQGTEAFF.

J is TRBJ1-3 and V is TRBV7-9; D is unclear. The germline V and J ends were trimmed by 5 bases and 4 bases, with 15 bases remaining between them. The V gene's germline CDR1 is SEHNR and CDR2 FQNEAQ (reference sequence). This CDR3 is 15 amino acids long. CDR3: CASSRTQLAGNTIYF. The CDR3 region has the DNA TGTGCCAGCAGCCGGACTCAGCTCGCGGGAAACACCATATATTTT.

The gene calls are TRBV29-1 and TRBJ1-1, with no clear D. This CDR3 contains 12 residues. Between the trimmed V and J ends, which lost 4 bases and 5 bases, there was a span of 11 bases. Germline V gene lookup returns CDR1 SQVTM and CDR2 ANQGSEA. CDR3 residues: CSVVQSSTEAFF. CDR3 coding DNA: TGCAGCGTTGTACAGTCCTCGACTGAAGCTTTCTTT.

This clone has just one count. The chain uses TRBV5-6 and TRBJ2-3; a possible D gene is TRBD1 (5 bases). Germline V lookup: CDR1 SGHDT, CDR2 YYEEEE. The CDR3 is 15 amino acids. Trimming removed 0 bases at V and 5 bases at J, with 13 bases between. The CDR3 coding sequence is TGTGCCAGCAGCTTGGGGCAGGGCTTTATAGATACGCAGTATTTT. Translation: CASSLGQGFIDTQYF. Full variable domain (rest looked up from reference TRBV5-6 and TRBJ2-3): DAGVTQSPTHLIKTRGQQVTLRCSPKSGHDTVSWYQQALGQGPQFIFQYYEEEERQRGNFPDRFSGHQFPNYSSELNVNALLLGDSALYLCASSLGQGFIDTQYFGPGTRLTVL.

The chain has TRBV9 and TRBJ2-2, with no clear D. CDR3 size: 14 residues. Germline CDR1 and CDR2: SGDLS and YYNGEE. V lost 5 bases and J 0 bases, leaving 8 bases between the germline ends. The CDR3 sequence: CASSPKTNTGELFF. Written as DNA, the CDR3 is TGTGCCAGCAGTCCTAAGACGAACACCGGGGAGCTGTTTTTT.

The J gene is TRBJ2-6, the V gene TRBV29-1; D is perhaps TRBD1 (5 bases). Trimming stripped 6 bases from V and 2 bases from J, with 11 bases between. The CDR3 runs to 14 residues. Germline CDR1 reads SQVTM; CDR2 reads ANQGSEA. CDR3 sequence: CSVHDRTGANVLTF. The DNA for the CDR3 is TGCAGCGTACATGACAGAACTGGGGCCAACGTCCTGACTTTC.

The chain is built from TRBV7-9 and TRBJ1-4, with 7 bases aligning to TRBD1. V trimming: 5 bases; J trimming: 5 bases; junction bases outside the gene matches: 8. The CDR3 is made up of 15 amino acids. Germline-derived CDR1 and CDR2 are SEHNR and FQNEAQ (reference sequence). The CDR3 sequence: CASSLGDRTNEKLFF. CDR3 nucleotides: TGTGCCAGCAGCCTAGGGGACAGAACCAATGAAAAACTGTTTTTT.

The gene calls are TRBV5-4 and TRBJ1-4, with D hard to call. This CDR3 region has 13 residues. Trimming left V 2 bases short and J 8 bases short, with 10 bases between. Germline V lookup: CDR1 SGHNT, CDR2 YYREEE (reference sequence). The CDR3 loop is CASSLPTNEKLFF. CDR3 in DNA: TGTGCCAGCAGCTTACCGACAAACGAAAAACTGTTTTTT.

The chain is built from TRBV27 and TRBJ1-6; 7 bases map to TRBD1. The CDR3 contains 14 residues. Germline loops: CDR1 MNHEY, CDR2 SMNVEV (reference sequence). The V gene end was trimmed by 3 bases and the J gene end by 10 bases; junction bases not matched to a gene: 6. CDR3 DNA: TGTGCCAGCAGTTTGGAGAGGGGGCGATCACCCCTCCACTTT. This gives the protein CASSLERGRSPLHF.

CDR3 DNA: TGTGCCAGCAGTTCAACAGGGATGGATACGCAGTATTTT. It specifies CASSSTGMDTQYF. The chain couples TRBV12-3 or TRBV12-4 to TRBJ2-3, with D possibly TRBD1 on 6 matching bases. V lost 4 bases and J 6 bases, leaving 11 bases between the germline ends. This CDR3 contains 13 residues.

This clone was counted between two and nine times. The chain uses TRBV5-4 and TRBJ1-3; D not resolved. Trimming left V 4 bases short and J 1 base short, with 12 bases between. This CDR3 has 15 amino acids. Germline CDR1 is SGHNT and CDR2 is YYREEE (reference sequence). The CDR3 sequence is CASSPGGESGNTIYF. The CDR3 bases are TGTGCCAGCAGCCCAGGCGGGGAGTCTGGAAACACCATATATTTT.

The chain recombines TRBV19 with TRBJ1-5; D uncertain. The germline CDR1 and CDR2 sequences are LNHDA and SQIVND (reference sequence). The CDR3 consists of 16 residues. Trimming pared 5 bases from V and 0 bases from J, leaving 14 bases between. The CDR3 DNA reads TGTGCCAGTAGTGCAGACACAGCTTATAGCAATCAGCCCCAGCATTTT. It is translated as CASSADTAYSNQPQHF.

The CDR3 here is CASSSPGTPLDEKLFF. CDR3 DNA: TGTGCCAGCAGCTCTCCTGGGACACCCTTGGATGAAAAACTGTTTTTT. V and J are TRBV7-9 and TRBJ1-4; maybe TRBD1 (6 bases). From germline, CDR1 is SEHNR and CDR2 FQNEAQ (reference sequence). CDR3 size: 16 residues. V lost 4 bases and J 6 bases, leaving 18 bases between the germline ends.